What follows are 3 T cell receptor beta chains derived from one specimen sequenced in a study of T cell responses to AZD1222 COVID-19 vaccine. Assay: immunoSEQ multiplex PCR; the TCRdb copy retains only in-frame clones and omits some. Among approximately 150,000 clones, around 89% were seen once, and the ten largest hold roughly 3.5%. Sample: peripheral blood, taken on day 0 of MenACWY control vaccination. The receptors were sampled from an adult in good health.

The rearrangement joins TRBV6-2 or TRBV6-3 to TRBJ2-7; D may be TRBD2 (6 bases). The CDR3 loop spans 13 amino acids. The germline V gene encodes CDR1 MNHEY and CDR2 SVGEGT. V dropped 6 bases and J dropped 5 bases, with 14 bases sitting between them. The CDR3, as DNA: TGTGCCAGCAGCCACGATCCGGGGGACGAGCAGTACTTC. The encoded protein is CASSHDPGDEQYF.

The rearrangement joins TRBV5-5 to TRBJ1-4; no firm D call. The CDR3 has 15 residues. Germline V gene lookup returns CDR1 SGHKS and CDR2 YYEKEE (reference sequence). Trimming pared 3 bases from V and 1 base from J, leaving 10 bases between. The CDR3 loop is CASSSDGLTNEKLFF. The CDR3 nucleotides are TGTGCCAGCAGCTCCGACGGCTTAACTAATGAAAAACTGTTTTTT. The full variable domain, rest sourced from reference TRBV5-5 and TRBJ1-4, is DAGVTQSPTHLIKTRGQQVTLRCSPISGHKSVSWYQQVLGQGPQFIFQYYEKEERGRGNFPDRFSARQFPNYSSELNVNALLLGDSALYLCASSSDGLTNEKLFFGSGTQLSVL.

The CDR3 protein is CATSRATEAFF. In DNA, the CDR3 is TGTGCCACCAGCAGAGCCACTGAAGCTTTCTTT. The J gene is TRBJ1-1, the V gene TRBV15; D remains unclear. V was cut by 1 base and J by 4 bases, with 1 base left in between. CDR1 and CDR2 (germline): LNHNV, YYDKDF (reference sequence). The CDR3 length is 11 residues.